This T cell receptor (beta chain) emerged from a study of blood T cells in healthy people across ages. For the study at large: Per every two T cells, about one barcoded beta molecule was captured by template switching.

V lost 6 bases to trimming and J lost 0 bases, with 6 bases between them. The length of the CDR3 is 13 residues. It was with a sample-barcoded 5' primer and a J-beta primer mix that a second PCR of roughly 7 to 12 cycles was run. All cDNA molecules were each tagged by a template-switch adaptor with 12 random nucleotides. Each of the samples gave a minimum of 3 million paired-end reads that contained CDR3. TCRdb reprocessed the 5' RACE reads via MiXCR and lists one record per CDR3 protein. The sample consists of 1.5 million to 2 million distinct CDR3 sequences, roughly 27% of them appearing once. Overall study findings and caveats: Strong correlation existed between TCR beta diversity and naive T cell percentage.

In its sample, this clonotype was seen many times. What it binds is not known. The chain joins TRBV12-3 or TRBV12-4 to TRBJ2-1; D is undetermined. This receptor was taken from a woman in her thirties in good health. Sequencing was carried out using blood. The CDR3 nucleotides read TGTGCCAGCAGCGGCTTCTCCTACAATGAGCAGTTCTTC. Its protein is CASSGFSYNEQFF.